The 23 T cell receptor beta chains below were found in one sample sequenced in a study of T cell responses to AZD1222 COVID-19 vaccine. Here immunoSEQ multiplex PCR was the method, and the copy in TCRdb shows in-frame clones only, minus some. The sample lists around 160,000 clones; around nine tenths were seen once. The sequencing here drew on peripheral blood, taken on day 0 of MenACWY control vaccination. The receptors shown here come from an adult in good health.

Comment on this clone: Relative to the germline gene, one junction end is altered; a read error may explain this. As DNA, the CDR3 is TGTGCCGGCAGTGATCAGGGATCTAATTCACCCCTCCACTTT. It is translated as CAGSDQGSNSPLHF. The chain employs TRBV6-4 and TRBJ1-6; tentative D call: TRBD1 (5 bases). CDR3 length equals 14 residues. Germline loops: CDR1 MRHNA, CDR2 SNTAGT.

CDR3 DNA: TGTGCCTGGAGGCCTGGACCGACAGGTCCCTACGAGCAGTACTTC. Encoded protein: CAWRPGPTGPYEQYF. The chain recombines TRBV30 with TRBJ2-7, with TRBD1 as a possible D gene (6 bases). The CDR3 loop spans 15 amino acids. Germline V gene data show CDR1 as GTSNPN and CDR2 as SVGIG (reference sequence). The germline V and J ends were trimmed by 3 bases and 2 bases, with 17 bases remaining between them.

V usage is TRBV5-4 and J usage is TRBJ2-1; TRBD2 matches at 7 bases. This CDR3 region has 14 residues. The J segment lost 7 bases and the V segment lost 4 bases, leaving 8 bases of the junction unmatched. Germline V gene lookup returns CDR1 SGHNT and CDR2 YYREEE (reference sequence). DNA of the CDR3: TGTGCCAGCAGCCCGATCGGACTAGGGAATGAGCAGTTCTTC. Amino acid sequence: CASSPIGLGNEQFF.

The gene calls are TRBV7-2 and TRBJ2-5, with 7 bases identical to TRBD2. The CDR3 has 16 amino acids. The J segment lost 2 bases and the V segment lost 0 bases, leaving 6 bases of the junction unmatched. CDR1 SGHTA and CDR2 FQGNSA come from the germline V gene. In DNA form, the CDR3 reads TGTGCCAGCAGCTTAGCGCTAGGGCGGGGGCAAGAGACCCAGTACTTC. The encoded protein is CASSLALGRGQETQYF.

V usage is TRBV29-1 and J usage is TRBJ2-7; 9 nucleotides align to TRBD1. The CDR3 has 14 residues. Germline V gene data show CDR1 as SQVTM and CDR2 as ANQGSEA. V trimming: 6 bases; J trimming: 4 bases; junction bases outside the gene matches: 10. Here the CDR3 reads CSVAPGTGHYEQYF. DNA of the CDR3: TGCAGCGTGGCCCCTGGGACAGGGCATTACGAGCAGTACTTC.

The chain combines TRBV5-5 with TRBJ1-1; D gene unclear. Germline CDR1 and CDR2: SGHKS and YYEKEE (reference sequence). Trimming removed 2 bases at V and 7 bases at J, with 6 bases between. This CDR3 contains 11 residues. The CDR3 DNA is TGTGCCAGCAGCTTTGGAGTTGAAGCTTTCTTT. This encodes CASSFGVEAFF. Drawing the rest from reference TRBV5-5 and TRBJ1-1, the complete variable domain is DAGVTQSPTHLIKTRGQQVTLRCSPISGHKSVSWYQQVLGQGPQFIFQYYEKEERGRGNFPDRFSARQFPNYSSELNVNALLLGDSALYLCASSFGVEAFFGQGTRLTVV.

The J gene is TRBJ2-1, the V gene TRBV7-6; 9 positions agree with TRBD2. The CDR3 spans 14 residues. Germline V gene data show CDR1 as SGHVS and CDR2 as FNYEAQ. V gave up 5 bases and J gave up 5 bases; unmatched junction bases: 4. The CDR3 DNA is TGTGCCAGCAGCAGGGGACTAGCTAACAATGAGCAGTTCTTC. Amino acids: CASSRGLANNEQFF.

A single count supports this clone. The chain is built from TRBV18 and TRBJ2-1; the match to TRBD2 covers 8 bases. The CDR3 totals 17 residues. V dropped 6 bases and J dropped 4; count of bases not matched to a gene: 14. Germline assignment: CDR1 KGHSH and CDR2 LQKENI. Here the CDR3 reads CASSTTLAGHVYNEQFF. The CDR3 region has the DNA TGTGCCAGCTCTACCACGCTAGCGGGTCATGTATACAATGAGCAGTTCTTC.

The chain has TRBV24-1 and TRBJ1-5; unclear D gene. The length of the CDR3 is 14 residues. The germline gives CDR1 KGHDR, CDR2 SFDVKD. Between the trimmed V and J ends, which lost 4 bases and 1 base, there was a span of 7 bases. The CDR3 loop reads CATSDPESNQPQHF. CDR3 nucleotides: TGTGCCACCAGTGACCCAGAGAGCAATCAGCCCCAGCATTTT.

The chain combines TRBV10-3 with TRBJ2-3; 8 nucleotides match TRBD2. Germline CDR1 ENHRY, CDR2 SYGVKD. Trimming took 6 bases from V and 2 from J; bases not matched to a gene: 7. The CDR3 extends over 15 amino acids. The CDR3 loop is CAISFLAGNTDTQYF. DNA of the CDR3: TGTGCCATCAGCTTTCTAGCGGGTAACACAGATACGCAGTATTTT.

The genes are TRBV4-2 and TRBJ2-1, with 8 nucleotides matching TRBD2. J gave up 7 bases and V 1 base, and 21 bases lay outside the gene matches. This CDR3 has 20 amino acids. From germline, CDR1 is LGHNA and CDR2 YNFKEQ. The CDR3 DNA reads TGTGCCAGCAGCCAAGTCGGCGGGGGGACCTACGGCCGCGGGATTAATGAGCAGTTCTTC. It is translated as CASSQVGGGTYGRGINEQFF.

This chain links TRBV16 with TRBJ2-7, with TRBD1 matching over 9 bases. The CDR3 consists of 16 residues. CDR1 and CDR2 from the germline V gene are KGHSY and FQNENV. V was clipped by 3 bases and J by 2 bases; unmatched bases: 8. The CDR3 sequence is CASSHPDRGYPYEQYF. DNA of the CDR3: TGTGCCAGCAGCCACCCGGACAGGGGTTACCCCTACGAGCAGTACTTC. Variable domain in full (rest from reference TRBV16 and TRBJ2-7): GEEVAQTPKHLVRGEGQKAKLYCAPIKGHSYVFWYQQVLKNEFKFLISFQNENVFDETGMPKERFSAKCLPNSPCSLEIQATKLEDSAVYFCASSHPDRGYPYEQYFGPGTRLTVT.

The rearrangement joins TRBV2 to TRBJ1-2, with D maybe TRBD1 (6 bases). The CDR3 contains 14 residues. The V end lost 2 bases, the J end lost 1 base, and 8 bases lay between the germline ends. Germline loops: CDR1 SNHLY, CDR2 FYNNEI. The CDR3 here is CASSEQGYNYGYTF. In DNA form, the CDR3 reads TGTGCCAGCAGTGAACAGGGGTATAACTATGGCTACACCTTC.

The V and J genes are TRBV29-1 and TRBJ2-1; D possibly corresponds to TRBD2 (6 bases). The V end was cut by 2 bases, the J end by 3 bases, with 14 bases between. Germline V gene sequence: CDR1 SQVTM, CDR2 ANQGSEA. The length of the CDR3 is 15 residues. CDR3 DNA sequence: TGCAGCGTTGAAAGGAGGGCAGACCTCTACAATGAGCAGTTCTTC. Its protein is CSVERRADLYNEQFF.

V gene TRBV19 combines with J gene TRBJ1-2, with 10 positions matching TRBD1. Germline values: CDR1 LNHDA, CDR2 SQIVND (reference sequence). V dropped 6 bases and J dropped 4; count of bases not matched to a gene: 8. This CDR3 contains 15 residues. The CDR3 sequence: CASRGQGLEAYGYTF. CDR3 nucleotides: TGTGCCAGTAGGGGACAGGGGCTCGAGGCCTATGGCTACACCTTC.

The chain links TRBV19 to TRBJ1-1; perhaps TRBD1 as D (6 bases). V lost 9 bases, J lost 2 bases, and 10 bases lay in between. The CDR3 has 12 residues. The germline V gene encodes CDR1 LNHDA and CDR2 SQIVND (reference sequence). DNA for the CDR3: TGTGCCAGCAGGGGCTTCAACACTGAAGCTTTCTTT. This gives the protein CASRGFNTEAFF.

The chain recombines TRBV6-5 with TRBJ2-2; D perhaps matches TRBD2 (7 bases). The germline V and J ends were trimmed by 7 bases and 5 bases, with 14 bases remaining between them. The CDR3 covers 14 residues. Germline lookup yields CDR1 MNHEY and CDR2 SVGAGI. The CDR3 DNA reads TGTGCCAGCAACGGGGGGCGCAGTACCGGGGAGCTGTTTTTT. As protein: CASNGGRSTGELFF.

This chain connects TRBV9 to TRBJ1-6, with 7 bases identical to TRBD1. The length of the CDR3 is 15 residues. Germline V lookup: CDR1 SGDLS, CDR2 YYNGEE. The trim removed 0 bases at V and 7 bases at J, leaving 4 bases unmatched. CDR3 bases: TGTGCCAGCAGCGTAGGCCAGGGGGTAAATTCACCCCTCCACTTT. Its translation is CASSVGQGVNSPLHF.

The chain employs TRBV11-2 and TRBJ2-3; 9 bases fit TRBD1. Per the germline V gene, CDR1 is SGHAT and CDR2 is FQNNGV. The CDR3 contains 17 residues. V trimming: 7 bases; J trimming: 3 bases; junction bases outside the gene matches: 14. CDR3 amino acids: CASTKTGGTGITDTQYF. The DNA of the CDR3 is TGTGCCAGCACCAAAACCGGAGGGACAGGGATTACAGATACGCAGTATTTT.

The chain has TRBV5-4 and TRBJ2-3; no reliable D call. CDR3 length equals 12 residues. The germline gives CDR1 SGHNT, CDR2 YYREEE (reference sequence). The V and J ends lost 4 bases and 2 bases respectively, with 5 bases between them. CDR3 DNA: TGTGCCAGCAGCCCCAACACAGATACGCAGTATTTT. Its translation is CASSPNTDTQYF. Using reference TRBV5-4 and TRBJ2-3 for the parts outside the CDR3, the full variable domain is ETGVTQSPTHLIKTRGQQVTLRCSSQSGHNTVSWYQQALGQGPQFIFQYYREEENGRGNFPPRFSGLQFPNYSSELNVNALELDDSALYLCASSPNTDTQYFGPGTRLTVL.

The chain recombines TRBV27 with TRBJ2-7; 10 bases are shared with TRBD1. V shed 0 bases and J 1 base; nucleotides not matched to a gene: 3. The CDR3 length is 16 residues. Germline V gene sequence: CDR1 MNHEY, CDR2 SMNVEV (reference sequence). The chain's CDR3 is CASSLSGTGVSYEQYF. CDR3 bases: TGTGCCAGCAGTTTATCGGGGACAGGGGTGTCCTACGAGCAGTACTTC.

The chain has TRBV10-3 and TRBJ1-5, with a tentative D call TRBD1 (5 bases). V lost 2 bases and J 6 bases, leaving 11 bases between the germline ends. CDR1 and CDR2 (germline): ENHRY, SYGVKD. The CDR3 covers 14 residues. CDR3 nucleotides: TGTGCCATCAGTGAGAGGCAGGGTGGTCAGCCCCAGCATTTT. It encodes CAISERQGGQPQHF.

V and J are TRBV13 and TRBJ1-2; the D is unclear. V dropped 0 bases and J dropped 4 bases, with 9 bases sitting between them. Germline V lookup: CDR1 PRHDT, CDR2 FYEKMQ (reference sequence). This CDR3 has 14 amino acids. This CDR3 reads CASSLGGGVYGYTF. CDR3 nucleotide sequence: TGTGCCAGCAGCTTAGGCGGCGGAGTCTATGGCTACACCTTC.